This T cell receptor (beta chain) was observed in a study of neurological immune-mediated disorders (dated by TCRdb to between 2018 and 2021). About the investigation overall: Among the roughly 34 multiple sclerosis patients, relapsing-remitting MS was present in some 30 and secondary progressive MS was present in 3. The cohort included around 70 subjects: approximately 15 with HAM/TSP, around 34 with multiple sclerosis, and 20 healthy controls. Longitudinal samples, technical triplicates and paired sorted CD4+ and CD8+ T-cell subsets, alongside PBMC samples, were included among the approximately 99 TCR-beta libraries. Peripheral blood TCR-beta repertoires from patients with HTLV-I-associated myelopathy (HAM/TSP), patients with multiple sclerosis, and healthy controls were compared in the study using UMI-based sequencing. Study-wide conclusions, independent of this receptor: The MS cluster showed no association with clinical or MRI features, and the authors stated that larger cohorts are needed. No identical CDR3 amino acid sequences were found to be shared among expanded clones across subjects, suggesting that TCR-beta repertoires were private in all groups. In phylogenetic analysis, the repertoires of 18 of 34 MS patients grouped into a cluster of related CDR3 sequences, which suggests a possible signature at the repertoire level. TCR clonal expansion was highest in HAM/TSP patients and lowest in MS patients, with MS patients falling below even healthy controls.

Libraries from unsorted PBMCs were made from 2 million PBMCs kept in RNAlater at -80 degrees C until RNA extraction. Multiple sclerosis patients were enrolled in a US clinical protocol evaluating disease progression by magnetic resonance imaging. Peripheral blood was subjected to Ficoll-Hypaque density gradient centrifugation to isolate PBMCs, which were then cryopreserved in liquid nitrogen. cDNA synthesis used template-switch 5'RACE with a primer carrying a 10-nucleotide random unique molecular identifier tagging each TCR transcript. Each sequencing run produced over 180 million TCR-beta sequences covering 15-18 subjects. Total RNA was extracted with the RNeasy kit. The KAPA Real-time Library Amplification kit was used to amplify TCR-beta VDJ regions with primers targeting the TCR constant region and the 5'RACE anchor. Sample indexes and Illumina adaptors were added in a first PCR, after which library yield was increased in a second PCR. After Ampure bead purification, the TCR product of roughly 650 bp was size-selected on a 2% E-gel SizeSelection system. Before pooling, library quality was assessed on a Bioanalyzer, concentration was determined with Qubit, and library quantification was performed with the Kapa Library Quantification kit. An Illumina HiSeq 2500 was used to sequence the libraries paired-end at 2 x 150 bp. To increase sequence diversity, roughly 24-30% phiX was spiked into each library pool. The authors' pipeline ran thus. Quality-filtered reads were processed with the UMI-based MiGEC pipeline, and over 85% of raw TCR sequences were removed by the MiGEC pipeline during error correction. IMGT germline references were used for aligning VDJ genes, and each clonotype was defined as a unique CDR3 amino acid sequence together with its V-J genes. Clonal expansion, Shannon diversity, and CDR3 relatedness (CalcPairwiseDistances, ClusterSamples) were evaluated with VDJtools, and phylogenetic trees were built with CLCbio workbench. Using coefficient-of-variation modelling across technical triplicates, the study counted a clone as expanded if it had at least 8 unique UMIs. The raw public data were reprocessed by TCRdb itself: fastp quality trimming at Q25, MiXCR clonotype calling, in-frame beta chains only. Each CDR3 protein gets just one entry, which takes the most common genes and DNA from the rows behind it. TCRdb, not the authors, supplied the V and J calls. The table for this sample lists roughly 41,000 distinct CDR3 sequences; under 2% of them were counted only once. In total, the top ten clones hold 2% to 2.5% of the sample.

There are many counts of this clonotype. Its target antigen remains unknown. Base quality data are lacking; no much larger clone is found one base away. Including cysteine and phenylalanine, the CDR3 has 16 amino acids. Solely the CDR3 DNA is kept, with 48 bases framed from the first base. The germline V gene (reference sequence) specifies LGHDT as CDR1 and YNNKEL as CDR2. A distance of 13 bases separates the germline ends of V and J, which lose 4 bases and 0 bases respectively. Sequenced input: PBMCs. The receptor comes from a middle-aged woman with multiple sclerosis. The chain is made from TRBV3-1 and TRBJ2-1, with TRBD2 tentatively as D gene (5 bases match). The nucleotide sequence reads TGTGCCAGCAGCCCCTCTAGCTTTTTCTCCTACAATGAGCAGTTCTTC. Protein translation: CASSPSSFFSYNEQFF.